What follows is one T cell receptor (beta chain) and its context. Antigen specificity is unknown. The time point here: after dendritic cell vaccination, including at tumor progression/relapse. Measured with immunoSEQ multiplex PCR; TCRdb has only the in-frame clones, and not every one. The sample lists 75,000 to 85,000 clones, about nine tenths seen once, with around 2% in the top ten. The record originates from a study of glioma-infiltrating T cells after dendritic cell vaccination. The study's findings and limits: Higher pretreatment TIL content predicted longer progression-free time and survival.

The clonotype was recovered from a human donor with glioblastoma. This sample comprised blood, obtained after dendritic cell vaccination.

In DNA form, the CDR3 reads TGTGCCAGCAGCTTGGGGGCTAGCGGGAGTGGGGCCCAGTACTTC. This sequence encodes CASSLGASGSGAQYF. V is TRBV5-4 and J is TRBJ2-5; 10 bases match TRBD2. CDR3 size: 15 residues. Trimming removed 0 bases from V and 9 bases from J; junction bases left unmatched: 8. The germline CDR1 and CDR2 sequences are SGHNT and YYREEE (reference sequence).